Following are 29 T cell receptor beta chains from one sample sequenced in a study of blood T cell repertoires in COVID-19. The table came from immunoSEQ multiplex PCR; TCRdb's copy has only in-frame clones and leaves some out. Altogether about 140,000 clones are present, about 88% being singletons, with the ten largest covering more than 2.5%. Sequenced: peripheral blood. These receptor sequences come from a human donor with COVID-19, enrolled during active disease. The donor label of this sample is uncertain.

The rearrangement links TRBV29-1 to TRBJ2-5; perhaps TRBD1 as D (6 bases). The CDR3 extends over 13 amino acids. Trimming removed 8 bases from V and 1 base from J, with 14 bases in between. Germline V gene sequence: CDR1 SQVTM, CDR2 ANQGSEA. CDR3 residues: CSTTGTSQETQYF. The CDR3 nucleotides read TGCAGCACAACCGGGACAAGCCAAGAGACCCAGTACTTC.

This clone has just a few counts. V gene TRBV25-1 combines with J gene TRBJ2-3; TRBD2 might be the D (5 bases). The CDR3 covers 18 residues. CDR1 and CDR2 (germline): MGHDK, SYGVNS. V was trimmed by 2 bases and J by 6 bases, leaving 24 bases between them. CDR3 region: CASSERETIREVGDTQYF. In nucleotides, the CDR3 is TGTGCCAGCAGTGAAAGGGAGACTATACGAGAGGTTGGGGATACGCAGTATTTT.

The V call is TRBV7-9, the J call TRBJ1-2, with 10 bases aligning to TRBD1. The CDR3 extends over 15 amino acids. Germline lookup yields CDR1 SEHNR and CDR2 FQNEAQ (reference sequence). Trimming took 4 bases from V and 7 from J; bases not matched to a gene: 9. The chain's CDR3 is CASSSSGTGASGYTF. The CDR3 nucleotides are TGTGCCAGCAGCTCTTCCGGGACAGGGGCCTCTGGCTACACCTTC.

The CDR3 sequence: CASSSQTRAGTDTQYF. The CDR3 DNA sequence: TGTGCCAGTAGTTCACAAACTAGGGCCGGCACAGATACGCAGTATTTT. The rearrangement uses TRBV19 and TRBJ2-3, with D maybe TRBD2 (5 bases). The V and J ends lost 5 bases and 1 base respectively, with 16 bases between them. The germline V gene has CDR1 LNHDA and CDR2 SQIVND (reference sequence). The CDR3 is made up of 16 amino acids.

The chain carries TRBV11-2 and TRBJ2-7; 8 bases agree with TRBD1. The V segment lost 5 bases and the J segment 3 bases; nucleotides outside the gene matches: 3. The CDR3 spans 13 residues. From germline, CDR1 is SGHAT and CDR2 FQNNGV. The CDR3 nucleotides are TGTGCCAGCAGCGGGGACAGGCACTACGAGCAGTACTTC. It codes for CASSGDRHYEQYF.

This clone appeared a few times. J is TRBJ1-5 and V is TRBV10-3; TRBD1 matches at 8 bases. V shed 6 bases, J shed 1 base, and the junction held 5 bases outside the gene matches. This CDR3 comprises 15 residues. The germline CDR1 and CDR2 sequences are ENHRY and SYGVKD. The CDR3 here is CAIRDRVWSNQPQHF. The CDR3 DNA is TGTGCCATCAGGGACAGGGTTTGGAGCAATCAGCCCCAGCATTTT.

The chain is built from TRBV7-9 and TRBJ2-3, with 8 bases that match TRBD2. The CDR3 totals 14 residues. Trimming took 6 bases from V and 8 from J; bases not matched to a gene: 10. Germline CDR1 is SEHNR and CDR2 is FQNEAQ (reference sequence). The CDR3 loop reads CASRLAAGMGTQYF. In DNA, the CDR3 is TGTGCCAGCAGACTAGCGGCAGGCATGGGTACGCAGTATTTT.

V is TRBV4-2 and J is TRBJ2-6; 9 bases align to TRBD1. With 4 bases clipped from V and 3 bases from J, the junction kept 7 bases outside the gene matches. The germline V gene has CDR1 LGHNA and CDR2 YNFKEQ. The CDR3 length is 17 residues. The CDR3 nucleotides are TGTGCCAGCAGCCTTTGGGGGACAGGGTTTGGGGCCAACGTCCTGACTTTC. It yields the protein CASSLWGTGFGANVLTF.

This clone was detected only once. The chain combines TRBV5-1 with TRBJ1-4; D may be TRBD1 (5 bases). CDR3 length equals 14 residues. CDR1 SGHRS and CDR2 YFSETQ come from the germline V gene. V was clipped by 0 bases and J by 8 bases, with 11 bases between them. In DNA, the CDR3 is TGCGCCAGCAGCTTGGTCCCAGGGCTCGAAAAACTGTTTTTT. It is translated as CASSLVPGLEKLFF. The full variable domain, completed using reference TRBV5-1 and TRBJ1-4, is KAGVTQTPRYLIKTRGQQVTLSCSPISGHRSVSWYQQTPGQGLQFLFEYFSETQRNKGNFPGRFSGRQFSNSRSEMNVSTLELGDSALYLCASSLVPGLEKLFFGSGTQLSVL.

The sample holds one count of this clone. The chain has TRBV3-1 (or the pseudogene TRBV3-2) and TRBJ2-3; weak D call: TRBD1 (5 bases). The V gene's germline CDR1 is LGHDT and CDR2 YNNKEL (reference sequence). The CDR3 extends over 17 amino acids. Trimming removed 5 bases at V and 1 base at J, with 19 bases between. CDR3 nucleotides: TGTGCCAGCAGCAATCCCCGGACACCTTTCCGCACAGATACGCAGTATTTT. Protein product: CASSNPRTPFRTDTQYF.

This sequence joins TRBV19 and TRBJ1-5, with TRBD1 matching 7 bases. CDR1 and CDR2 (germline): LNHDA, SQIVND (reference sequence). J lost 0 bases, V lost 5 bases, and 4 bases had no gene match. CDR3 length equals 15 residues. The CDR3 bases are TGTGCCAGTAGTCCGGACAGGAATAGCAATCAGCCCCAGCATTTT. Its translation is CASSPDRNSNQPQHF.

V and J are TRBV12-3 or TRBV12-4 and TRBJ1-1; D is uncertain. V was shortened by 3 bases and J by 8 bases, with 7 bases between the two germline ends. The CDR3 length is 11 residues. The CDR3 sequence is CASSLRREAFF. The CDR3 region has the DNA TGTGCCAGCAGTTTGAGGCGCGAAGCTTTCTTT.

The chain recombines TRBV4-2 with TRBJ2-1; a weak D match, TRBD2 (6 bases). Germline V lookup: CDR1 LGHNA, CDR2 YNFKEQ. The V end lost 3 bases, the J end lost 4 bases, and 13 bases lay between the germline ends. The CDR3 consists of 15 residues. This CDR3 is CASSQPRDLYNEQFF. CDR3 in DNA: TGTGCCAGCAGCCAGCCCCGGGACTTATACAATGAGCAGTTCTTC.

This chain uses TRBV5-1 with TRBJ1-5, with D perhaps TRBD1 (5 bases). The germline gives CDR1 SGHRS, CDR2 YFSETQ. This CDR3 has 14 amino acids. Between the trimmed V and J ends, which lost 4 bases and 5 bases, there was a span of 13 bases. CDR3 region: CASSPSGGDQPQHF. The CDR3 DNA sequence: TGCGCCAGCAGCCCAAGCGGGGGGGATCAGCCCCAGCATTTT.

With regard to this clone: The germline gene is not matched at one end of the junction; a read error may be the cause. J is TRBJ1-1 and V is TRBV24-1; no firm D call. Germline V gives CDR1 KGHDR, CDR2 SFDVKD. The CDR3 is made up of 12 amino acids. The CDR3 DNA reads TGTGCCACCAGTGACCTCAACAATGAAGCTTTCTTT. This encodes CATSDLNNEAFF.

The chain recombines TRBV6-1 with TRBJ2-3, with 8 bases identical to TRBD1. The germline V gene has CDR1 MNHNS and CDR2 SASEGT. The CDR3 consists of 15 residues. V lost 1 base to trimming and J lost 4 bases; unmatched junction nucleotides: 4. The CDR3 loop reads CASSEDDRGADTQYF. As DNA, the CDR3 is TGTGCCAGCAGTGAAGACGACAGGGGTGCAGATACGCAGTATTTT.

The chain combines TRBV6-6 with TRBJ2-3, with unresolved D. The CDR3 runs to 14 residues. Deletions cut 4 bases from V and 3 bases from J, with 11 bases between. Germline CDR1 reads MNHNY; CDR2 reads SVGAGI (reference sequence). CDR3 sequence reads: CASSSRAKTDTQYF. CDR3 DNA sequence: TGTGCCAGCAGTTCCCGCGCGAAGACAGATACGCAGTATTTT.

This chain uses TRBV4-1 with TRBJ1-2; 9 bases line up with TRBD1. This CDR3 region has 14 residues. Germline lookup yields CDR1 MGHRA and CDR2 YSYEKL. V trimming: 2 bases; J trimming: 5 bases; junction bases outside the gene matches: 3. In DNA, the CDR3 is TGCGCCAGCAGCCAAAGACAGGGGGATTATGGCTACACCTTC. Translation gives CASSQRQGDYGYTF.

V usage is TRBV29-1 and J usage is TRBJ1-1; no clear D. Germline V gene lookup returns CDR1 SQVTM and CDR2 ANQGSEA. The CDR3 loop spans 12 amino acids. V gave up 3 bases and J gave up 1 base, with 6 bases separating them. Here the CDR3 reads CSVDTANTEAFF. In nucleotides, the CDR3 is TGCAGCGTTGATACAGCGAACACTGAAGCTTTCTTT.

The rearrangement uses TRBV11-2 and TRBJ2-1, with D perhaps matching TRBD2 (6 bases). Germline loops: CDR1 SGHAT, CDR2 FQNNGV. CDR3 size: 15 residues. Trimming removed 1 base at V and 8 bases at J, with 15 bases between. Here the CDR3 DNA reads TGTGCCAGCAGCTTAGCGGGAGTGGTAGTACATGAGCAGTTCTTC. Protein: CASSLAGVVVHEQFF. The entire variable domain, with the rest obtained from reference TRBV11-2 and TRBJ2-1, is as follows: EAGVAQSPRYKIIEKRQSVAFWCNPISGHATLYWYQQILGQGPKLLIQFQNNGVVDDSQLPKDRFSAERLKGVDSTLKIQPAKLEDSAVYLCASSLAGVVVHEQFFGPGTRLTVL.

This chain uses TRBV5-1 with TRBJ2-5, with a weak D call TRBD2 (6 bases). The CDR3 spans 13 residues. V lost 0 bases to trimming and J lost 8 bases, with 11 bases between them. In germline, CDR1 is SGHRS, CDR2 YFSETQ. In DNA, the CDR3 is TGCGCCAGCAGCTTGGCCGGGAGTGAAACCCAGTACTTC. This translates into CASSLAGSETQYF. Combining the CDR3 with reference TRBV5-1 and TRBJ2-5 gives the whole variable domain KAGVTQTPRYLIKTRGQQVTLSCSPISGHRSVSWYQQTPGQGLQFLFEYFSETQRNKGNFPGRFSGRQFSNSRSEMNVSTLELGDSALYLCASSLAGSETQYFGPGTRLLVL.

The chain recombines TRBV30 with TRBJ1-5, with D perhaps TRBD1 (5 bases). CDR1 GTSNPN and CDR2 SVGIG come from the germline V gene (reference sequence). Trimming shortened V by 0 bases and J by 5 bases, and 20 bases separated the two germline ends. The CDR3 spans 17 residues. The CDR3 reads CAWSVGTSQAGDQPQHF. CDR3 in DNA: TGTGCCTGGAGTGTAGGGACTTCACAGGCAGGTGATCAGCCCCAGCATTTT.

The CDR3 sequence is CSVVTGFSNQPQHF. CDR3 DNA: TGCAGCGTCGTGACAGGGTTTAGCAATCAGCCCCAGCATTTT. This chain uses TRBV29-1 with TRBJ1-5; 7 nucleotides match TRBD1. The CDR3 extends over 14 amino acids. CDR1 and CDR2 from the germline V gene are SQVTM and ANQGSEA. V shed 6 bases and J 0 bases; nucleotides not matched to a gene: 5.

V is TRBV19 and J is TRBJ2-5, with a tentative D call TRBD2 (5 bases). V dropped 1 base and J dropped 4 bases, with 28 bases sitting between them. This CDR3 contains 20 residues. Germline CDR1 reads LNHDA; CDR2 reads SQIVND (reference sequence). Here the CDR3 DNA reads TGTGCCAGTAGTATAGGAGGTCCGTCGGGGATAGCCCGCTGGGTAGAGACCCAGTACTTC. Amino acid sequence: CASSIGGPSGIARWVETQYF.

The V gene is TRBV3-1 (or the pseudogene TRBV3-2), the J gene TRBJ2-2; 13 bases line up with TRBD2. This CDR3 region has 18 residues. J gave up 4 bases and V 2 bases, and 7 bases lay outside the gene matches. The germline V gene has CDR1 LGHDT and CDR2 YNNKEL (reference sequence). The CDR3 reads CASSQTSGGAVSTGELFF. CDR3 in DNA: TGTGCCAGCAGCCAAACTAGCGGGGGGGCCGTGAGCACCGGGGAGCTGTTTTTT.

Here the CDR3 reads CASSLAGGGNYNEQFF. The CDR3 DNA is TGTGCCAGCAGCTTGGCCGGGGGAGGGAATTACAATGAGCAGTTCTTC. The chain is built from TRBV5-8 and TRBJ2-1, with 7 bases aligning to TRBD2. V shed 0 bases, J shed 4 bases, and the junction held 7 bases outside the gene matches. Germline V gene sequence: CDR1 SGHTS, CDR2 YDEGEE. CDR3 length: 16 residues.

The rearrangement links TRBV19 to TRBJ1-3, with no clear D. The germline CDR1 and CDR2 sequences are LNHDA and SQIVND (reference sequence). The CDR3 contains 13 residues. Deletions cut 3 bases from V and 9 bases from J, with 12 bases between. The DNA for the CDR3 is TGTGCCAGTAGTATCCCCCCCCGAGGCACCATATATTTT. Protein: CASSIPPRGTIYF.

This clone was counted a single time. The chain uses TRBV19 and TRBJ2-5, with 10 bases that match TRBD1. The CDR3 is 14 amino acids. The J segment lost 5 bases and the V segment lost 5 bases, leaving 5 bases of the junction unmatched. Germline values: CDR1 LNHDA, CDR2 SQIVND (reference sequence). The CDR3 bases are TGTGCCAGTAGTCCGGGACAGGGGACGGAGACCCAGTACTTC. It encodes CASSPGQGTETQYF.

The chain recombines TRBV18 with TRBJ2-1; TRBD2 matches 11 bases. The CDR3 contains 16 residues. With 4 bases clipped from V and 4 bases from J, the junction kept 6 bases outside the gene matches. Looked up from germline, CDR1 is KGHSH and CDR2 is LQKENI. CDR3 DNA: TGTGCCAGCTCACTAACTAGCGGGAGAGGGTACAATGAGCAGTTCTTC. This codes for CASSLTSGRGYNEQFF.